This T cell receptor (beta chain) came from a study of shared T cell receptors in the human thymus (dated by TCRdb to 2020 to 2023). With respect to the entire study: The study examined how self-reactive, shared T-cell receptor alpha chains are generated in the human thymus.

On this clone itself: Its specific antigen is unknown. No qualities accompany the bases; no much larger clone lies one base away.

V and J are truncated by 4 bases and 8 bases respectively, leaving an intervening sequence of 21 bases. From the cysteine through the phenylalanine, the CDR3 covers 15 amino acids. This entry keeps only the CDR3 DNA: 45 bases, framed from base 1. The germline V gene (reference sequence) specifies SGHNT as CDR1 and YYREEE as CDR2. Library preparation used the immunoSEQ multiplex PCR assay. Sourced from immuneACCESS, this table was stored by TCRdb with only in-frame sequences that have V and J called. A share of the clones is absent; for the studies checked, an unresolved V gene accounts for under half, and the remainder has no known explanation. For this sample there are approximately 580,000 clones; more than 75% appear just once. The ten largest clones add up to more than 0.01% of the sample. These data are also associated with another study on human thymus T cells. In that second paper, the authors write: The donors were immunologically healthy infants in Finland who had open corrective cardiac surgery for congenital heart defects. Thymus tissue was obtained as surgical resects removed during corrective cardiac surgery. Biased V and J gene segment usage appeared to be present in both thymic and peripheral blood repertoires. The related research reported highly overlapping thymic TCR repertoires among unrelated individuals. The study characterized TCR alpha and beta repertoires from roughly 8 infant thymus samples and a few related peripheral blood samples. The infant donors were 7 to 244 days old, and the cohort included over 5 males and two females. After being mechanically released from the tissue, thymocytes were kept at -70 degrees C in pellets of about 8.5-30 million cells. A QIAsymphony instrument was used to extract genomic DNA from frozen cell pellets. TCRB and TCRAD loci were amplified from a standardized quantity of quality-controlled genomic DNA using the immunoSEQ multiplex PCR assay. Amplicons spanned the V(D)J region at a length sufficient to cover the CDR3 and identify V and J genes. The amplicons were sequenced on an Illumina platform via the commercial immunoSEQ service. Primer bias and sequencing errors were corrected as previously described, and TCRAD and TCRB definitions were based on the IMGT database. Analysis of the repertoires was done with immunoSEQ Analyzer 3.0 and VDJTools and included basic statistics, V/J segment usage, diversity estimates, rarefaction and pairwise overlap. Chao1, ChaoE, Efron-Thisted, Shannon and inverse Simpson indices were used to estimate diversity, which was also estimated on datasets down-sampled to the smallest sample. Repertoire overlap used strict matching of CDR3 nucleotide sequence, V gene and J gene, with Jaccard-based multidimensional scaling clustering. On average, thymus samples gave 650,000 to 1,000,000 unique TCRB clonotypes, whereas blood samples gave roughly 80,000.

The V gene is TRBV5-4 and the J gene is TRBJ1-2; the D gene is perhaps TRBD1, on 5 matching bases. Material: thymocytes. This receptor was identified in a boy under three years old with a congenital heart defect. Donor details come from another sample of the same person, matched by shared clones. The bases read TGTGCCAGCAGCGTCATGGGGGGGACTCTATGGGGCTACACCTTC. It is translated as CASSVMGGTLWGYTF.